This is a list of T cell receptor beta chains from one sample in a study of post-analysis software for immune sequencing data. Using its own MiXCR run on the PCR reads, TCRdb lists one record per CDR3 protein. The repertoire consists of fewer than 700,000 distinct CDR3 sequences, with about 40% occurring once and the leading ten covering about 1.8%. Sequences were obtained from blood. These TCRs come from a girl aged 5 to 17 with multiple sclerosis. Each CDR3 is given with its conserved first and last residue. D genes are given only for firm matches. Clone size appears in some rows only: once, few, many, or a class for an expanded clone.

CDR3: CSVTGRLTYEQYF
DNA: TGCAGCGTTACGGGACGCCTGACTTACGAGCAGTACTTC
size: .
J: TRBJ2-7
V: TRBV29-1
D: .

CDR3: CASSYSRDLEQYF
DNA: TGTGCCAGCAGTTACTCGCGGGACCTTGAGCAGTACTTC
size: .
J: TRBJ2-7
V: TRBV6-5
D: .

CDR3: CASSDTSGQYF
DNA: TGTGCCAGCAGTGACACTAGCGGTCAGTACTTC
size: few
J: TRBJ2-7
V: TRBV2
D: TRBD2

CDR3: CAINLRGLQGPSFNEQFF
DNA: TGTGCCATAAACCTCAGGGGCCTACAGGGCCCCTCTTTCAATGAGCAGTTCTTC
size: .
J: TRBJ2-1
V: TRBV11-2
D: .

CDR3: CSHISGNTEAFF
DNA: TGCAGCCATATCAGCGGGAACACTGAAGCTTTCTTT
size: .
J: TRBJ1-1
V: TRBV29-1
D: .

CDR3: CASSPPELAKNIQYF
DNA: TGTGCCAGCAGTCCCCCCGAGCTAGCCAAAAACATTCAGTACTTC
size: .
J: TRBJ2-4
V: TRBV12-3/TRBV12-4
D: .

CDR3: CASSQGREEKLFF
DNA: TGTGCCAGCTCACAGGGAAGGGAGGAAAAACTGTTTTTT
size: .
J: TRBJ1-4
V: TRBV6-6
D: .

CDR3: CASSESFSGSYNEQFF
DNA: TGCGCCAGCAGTGAAAGTTTTAGCGGGAGTTACAATGAGCAGTTCTTC
size: .
J: TRBJ2-1
V: TRBV10-1
D: TRBD2

CDR3: CASSPLGLAGDNEQFF
DNA: TGCGCCAGCAGCCCCCTGGGACTAGCGGGAGACAATGAGCAGTTCTTC
size: few
J: TRBJ2-1
V: TRBV4-1
D: TRBD2

CDR3: CASSEGDYFYGYTF
DNA: TGTGCCAGCAGTGAAGGCGATTACTTCTATGGCTACACCTTC
size: .
J: TRBJ1-2
V: TRBV6-1
D: .

CDR3: CATSRDSSDYEQYF
DNA: TGTGCCACATCACGGGATTCCAGCGACTACGAGCAGTACTTC
size: .
J: TRBJ2-7
V: TRBV6-6
D: .

CDR3: CASSSSLHRAQPQHF
DNA: TGTGCCAGCAGTTCCTCCCTTCACAGGGCACAGCCCCAGCATTTT
size: .
J: TRBJ1-5
V: TRBV6-5
D: .

CDR3: CSAGGQGAPEQYF
DNA: TGCAGTGCTGGGGGACAGGGGGCTCCCGAGCAGTACTTC
size: once
J: TRBJ2-7
V: TRBV20-1
D: TRBD1

CDR3: CASSEAGGRARDTEAFF
DNA: TGTGCCAGCAGTGAAGCCGGCGGAAGGGCCCGGGACACTGAAGCTTTCTTT
size: once
J: TRBJ1-1
V: TRBV6-4
D: .

CDR3: CSVAGTVSSGNTIYF
DNA: TGCAGCGTTGCGGGGACCGTCAGCTCTGGAAACACCATATATTTT
size: .
J: TRBJ1-3
V: TRBV29-1
D: .

CDR3: CASSLAAGDGGYTF
DNA: TGCGCCAGCAGCTTGGCGGCAGGGGATGGTGGCTACACCTTC
size: .
J: TRBJ1-2
V: TRBV5-1
D: .

CDR3: CSARGGREPEGQYF
DNA: TGCAGTGCTAGGGGGGGGAGGGAGCCAGAGGGGCAGTACTTC
size: once
J: TRBJ2-7
V: TRBV20-1
D: TRBD2

CDR3: CASSYSPGPLGETQYF
DNA: TGTGCCAGCAGTTACTCCCCGGGTCCCTTGGGAGAGACCCAGTACTTC
size: .
J: TRBJ2-5
V: TRBV6-5
D: .

CDR3: CGSSLIEAAGEQYF
DNA: TGTGGCAGCAGTTTAATTGAGGCTGCGGGCGAGCAGTACTTC
size: once
J: TRBJ2-7
V: TRBV12-3/TRBV12-4
D: .

CDR3: CASSLGQLRDRPNYGYTF
DNA: TGTGCCAGCAGCTTAGGGCAGCTTAGGGACAGGCCTAACTATGGCTACACCTTC
size: .
J: TRBJ1-2
V: TRBV13
D: TRBD1

CDR3: CASSLGTRNMHEQFF
DNA: TGTGCCAGCAGTCTCGGGACTAGAAATATGCATGAGCAGTTCTTC
size: few
J: TRBJ2-1
V: TRBV12-3/TRBV12-4
D: TRBD2

CDR3: CASSHQNEKLFF
DNA: TGTGCCAGCAGCCACCAGAATGAAAAACTGTTTTTT
size: once
J: TRBJ1-4
V: TRBV3-1
D: .

CDR3: CASSYSGGAGETQYF
DNA: TGTGCCAGCAGTTACAGCGGGGGGGCCGGAGAGACCCAGTACTTC
size: .
J: TRBJ2-5
V: TRBV6-5
D: TRBD2

CDR3: CASSFDAVNEQFF
DNA: TGTGCCAGCAGCTTCGACGCTGTCAATGAGCAGTTCTTC
size: .
J: TRBJ2-1
V: TRBV7-9
D: .

CDR3: CASSFPGAFHYGYTF
DNA: TGTGCCAGCAGCTTTCCAGGGGCGTTTCACTATGGCTACACCTTC
size: .
J: TRBJ1-2
V: TRBV7-9
D: .

CDR3: CASSWGVSDNQPQHF
DNA: TGTGCCAGCAGTTGGGGGGTTAGCGACAATCAGCCCCAGCATTTT
size: .
J: TRBJ1-5
V: TRBV12-3/TRBV12-4
D: .

CDR3: CASSFLPPPKDGYTF
DNA: TGTGCCAGCAGCTTCCTACCGCCGCCTAAGGATGGCTACACCTTC
size: .
J: TRBJ1-2
V: TRBV7-9
D: .

CDR3: CASSLAQDRDDQPQHF
DNA: TGTGCCAGCAGCTTAGCGCAGGACAGGGACGATCAGCCCCAGCATTTT
size: .
J: TRBJ1-5
V: TRBV7-2
D: TRBD1

CDR3: CASSLVSGEAYEQYF
DNA: TGTGCCAGCAGCTTGGTTTCAGGGGAGGCCTACGAGCAGTACTTC
size: .
J: TRBJ2-7
V: TRBV12-3/TRBV12-4
D: .

CDR3: CASSPGLAETGSYNEQFF
DNA: TGTGCCAGCAGTCCGGGACTAGCGGAGACAGGGTCCTACAATGAGCAGTTCTTC
size: .
J: TRBJ2-1
V: TRBV27
D: TRBD2

CDR3: CSAHLGIGPESRGYTF
DNA: TGCAGTGCCCACCTAGGAATCGGACCGGAGTCCCGTGGCTACACCTTC
size: few
J: TRBJ1-2
V: TRBV20-1
D: .

CDR3: CASSQGPGQGVWEQYF
DNA: TGCGCCAGCAGCCAAGGGCCGGGACAGGGGGTATGGGAGCAGTACTTC
size: few
J: TRBJ2-7
V: TRBV4-1
D: TRBD1

CDR3: CSAYRTGGEKLFF
DNA: TGCAGTGCGTATAGGACAGGGGGTGAAAAGCTGTTTTTT
size: .
J: TRBJ1-4
V: TRBV20-1
D: TRBD1

CDR3: CAIKSGTGAYNEQFF
DNA: TGTGCCATCAAATCCGGGACAGGAGCATACAATGAGCAGTTCTTC
size: few
J: TRBJ2-1
V: TRBV10-3
D: TRBD1

CDR3: CASSQDAGKGYEQYF
DNA: TGCGCCAGCAGCCAAGATGCAGGGAAGGGGTACGAGCAGTACTTC
size: .
J: TRBJ2-7
V: TRBV4-1
D: .